A selection of T cell receptor beta chains follows, all from one sample in a study of STAT5B mutations in CD4+ large granular lymphocyte leukemia. TCRdb keeps only in-frame clones here, not all; method: immunoSEQ multiplex PCR. The sample lists tens of thousands of clones, 72% occurring once. The specimen was CD4+ T cells from blood buffy coats. The receptors come from a human donor in good health. CDR3s include the opening cysteine and the closing phenylalanine or tryptophan. The D gene is left open where the match is weak. Rows give clone size only sometimes, using once, few, many, or a class for an expanded clone.

d_gene,abundance,j_gene,v_gene,len,CDR3nt,CDR3aa
-,-,TRBJ1-5,TRBV6-4,13,TGTGCCAGCAGTGTGGAGGGGGGTCAGCCCCAGCATTTT,CASSVEGGQPQHF
-,once,TRBJ2-7,TRBV12-1,15,TGTGCCAGCAGCTTTGGGGGGTACCCCTCCTACGAGCAGTACTTC,CASSFGGYPSYEQYF
-,-,TRBJ1-5,TRBV28,14,TGTGCCAGCACAAAGGGGGACATCAATCAGCCCCAGCATTTT,CASTKGDINQPQHF
-,-,TRBJ2-2,TRBV7-2,16,TGTGCCAGCAGCCACACCGGGTTTTCGAACACCGGGGAGCTGTTTTTT,CASSHTGFSNTGELFF
TRBD2,-,TRBJ2-4,TRBV5-1,14,TGCGCCAGCAGCTTGGCTAGCGGCAAAAACATTCAGTACTTC,CASSLASGKNIQYF
TRBD1,once,TRBJ2-7,TRBV11-2,15,TGTGCCAGCAGCCTCGGACGGGGACAGATCTCAGAGCAGTACTTC,CASSLGRGQISEQYF
-,-,TRBJ1-2,TRBV30,13,TGTGCCTGGGGGACCGGGATACGCTATGGCTACACCTTC,CAWGTGIRYGYTF
-,-,TRBJ1-2,TRBV5-4,15,TGTGCCAGCAGCTGGGGGCAGGTTTGGGACTATGGCTACACCTTC,CASSWGQVWDYGYTF
TRBD1,few,TRBJ1-2,TRBV6-6,15,TGTGCCAGCAGGGCCGGGACAGGCCCAAATGATGGCTACACCTTC,CASRAGTGPNDGYTF
-,-,TRBJ1-1,TRBV4-3,15,TGCGCCAGCAGCCAAGAAGGACAGTTGAACACTGAAGCTTTCTTT,CASSQEGQLNTEAFF
-,-,TRBJ2-5,TRBV15,14,TGTGCCACCAGCCGCCCCAGGGGTCAGGAGACCCAGTACTTC,CATSRPRGQETQYF
-,-,TRBJ2-3,TRBV5-1,15,TGCGCCAGCAGCTTGGTTCAGGGGGGTGCAGATACGCAGTATTTT,CASSLVQGGADTQYF
-,-,TRBJ2-5,TRBV15,13,TGTGCCACCAGCGGGTCGGCATGGGAGACCCAGTACTTC,CATSGSAWETQYF
TRBD1,-,TRBJ2-5,TRBV6-5,14,TGTGCCAGCAGACCGGACAGGGCTGGGGAGACCCAGTACTTC,CASRPDRAGETQYF
TRBD2,-,TRBJ2-5,TRBV7-7,15,TGTGCCAGCAGCTTGGGGACTAGCGGGGAGGAGACCCAGTACTTC,CASSLGTSGEETQYF
-,few,TRBJ1-3,TRBV9,14,TGTGCCAGCAGCGTGGACATCTCTGGAAACACCATATATTTT,CASSVDISGNTIYF
-,few,TRBJ1-5,TRBV12-2,16,TGTGCAAGTCGCTTAGGAGGGACAGGCGACAATCAGCCCCAGCATTTT,CASRLGGTGDNQPQHF
-,-,TRBJ2-7,TRBV28,12,TGTGCCAGCCGACTGGATCCCTACGAGCAGTACTTC,CASRLDPYEQYF
-,-,TRBJ1-2,TRBV28,15,TGTGCCAGCAGGGGCGGACGGGGGGGGCGGAGTGGCTACACCTTC,CASRGGRGGRSGYTF
-,-,TRBJ2-3,TRBV6-1,12,TGTGCCAGCAGTGGGGGGGCTACGCCGCAGTATTTT,CASSGGATPQYF
-,-,TRBJ1-4,TRBV6-6,13,TGTGCCACCTTAGCGGGAGGGGTTGCGAAACTGTTTTTT,CATLAGGVAKLFF
-,-,TRBJ2-7,TRBV4-3,15,TGCGCCAGCAGCCAAGATTGGACAGTCTCCTACGAGCAGTACTTC,CASSQDWTVSYEQYF
-,-,TRBJ2-7,TRBV15,16,TGTGCCACCAGCAGAGATGGTCAGGGGGGCTCATACGAGCAGTACTTC,CATSRDGQGGSYEQYF
TRBD1,-,TRBJ2-2,TRBV10-2,16,TGCGCCAGCAGTGAGTCCCGGGACAGGGGTACCGGGGAGCTGTTTTTT,CASSESRDRGTGELFF
TRBD1,-,TRBJ1-5,TRBV6-6,16,TGTGCCAGCGGCGTAGGAGTAGGGGGCAGAAATCAGCCCCAGCATTTT,CASGVGVGGRNQPQHF
-,once,TRBJ2-7,TRBV9,15,TGTGCCAGCAGCTCAGGGTTTGGCCGATCCTACGAGCAGTACTTC,CASSSGFGRSYEQYF
-,-,TRBJ1-1,TRBV5-1,16,TGCGCCAGCAGCTTGGCCTCGGGGCGGGGTCGTGCTGAAGCTTTCTTT,CASSLASGRGRAEAFF
-,-,TRBJ1-1,TRBV29-1,13,TGCAGCGGGGTTAGGGATAGTGGGACTGAAGCTTTCTTT,CSGVRDSGTEAFF
-,-,TRBJ1-4,TRBV9,14,TGTGCCAGCAGCCCGGACACAGGACATGAAAAACTGTTTTTT,CASSPDTGHEKLFF
-,-,TRBJ1-4,TRBV2,14,TGTGCCAGCAGTGTACGGGGTATTAATGAAAAACTGTTTTTT,CASSVRGINEKLFF
-,-,TRBJ2-1,TRBV10-3,17,TGTGCCATCAGTGAGTCGATAGGGGGGTCCCGTGACAATGAGCAGTTCTTC,CAISESIGGSRDNEQFF
TRBD1,few,TRBJ1-1,TRBV2,13,TGTGCCAGCACCGTCGACAGGGCTTCAGAAGCTTTCTTT,CASTVDRASEAFF
-,-,TRBJ1-1,TRBV11-2,13,TGTGCCAGCAGCTTATCGAGGAACACTGAAGCTTTCTTT,CASSLSRNTEAFF
-,-,TRBJ2-7,TRBV5-4,15,TGTGCCAGCAGCGCCGACACTACAGGGACGTACGAGCAGTACTTC,CASSADTTGTYEQYF
-,-,TRBJ2-7,TRBV6-1,12,TGTGCCAGCAGCCCCGTGTCCTACGAGCAGTACTTC,CASSPVSYEQYF
-,once,TRBJ2-1,TRBV7-7,13,TGTGCCAGCAGCTTAGAGCTGAGCTATGAGCAGTTCTTC,CASSLELSYEQFF
TRBD1,few,TRBJ1-6,TRBV28,14,TGTGCCAGTCTCGGGACAGGGTATAATTCACCCCTCCACTTT,CASLGTGYNSPLHF
-,-,TRBJ1-2,TRBV2,13,TGTGCCAGCAGTGAACCCCGGAACTATGGCTACACCTTC,CASSEPRNYGYTF
TRBD1,-,TRBJ2-3,TRBV6-6,13,TGTGCCACCAGACAGGGGAGCACAGATACGCAGTATTTT,CATRQGSTDTQYF
-,-,TRBJ2-2,TRBV2,14,TGTGCCAGCGTCGACCGCGCGAACACCGGGGAGCTGTTTTTT,CASVDRANTGELFF
TRBD1,-,TRBJ1-2,TRBV19,13,TGTGCCAGTAGTATAAGAGGGGGCCTTGGCTACACCTTC,CASSIRGGLGYTF
-,-,TRBJ2-3,TRBV15,15,TGTGCCACCAGCAGAGACGGATTAGCCCCAGATACGCAGTATTTT,CATSRDGLAPDTQYF
TRBD1,-,TRBJ1-1,TRBV7-2,15,TGTGCCAGCAGCCTACAGGGGGCGAGGAACACTGAAGCTTTCTTT,CASSLQGARNTEAFF
TRBD1,few,TRBJ1-5,TRBV6-1,16,TGTGCCAGCAGTGCAGCAGGGACAGGGGGCTATCAGCCCCAGCATTTT,CASSAAGTGGYQPQHF
-,-,TRBJ1-5,TRBV5-6,13,TGTGCCAGCAGCCAGGGAAGCAATCAGCCCCAGCATTTT,CASSQGSNQPQHF
-,-,TRBJ1-2,TRBV28,12,TGTGCCAGCAGTCTACAGGTGGATGGCTACACCTTC,CASSLQVDGYTF
TRBD2,-,TRBJ2-1,TRBV7-9,16,TGTGCCAGCACCCCGCTTGTACTAGCGGGGGGCCATGAGCAGTTCTTC,CASTPLVLAGGHEQFF
-,-,TRBJ1-1,TRBV28,14,TGTGCCAGCAGTGATGGGGCTGTCCGTTCTGAAGCTTTCTTT,CASSDGAVRSEAFF
TRBD2,-,TRBJ2-7,TRBV12-5,15,TGTGCTAGTGGTTTGGCACGACTAGCGTACTACGAGCAGTACTTC,CASGLARLAYYEQYF
TRBD2,-,TRBJ2-5,TRBV28,13,TGTGCCAGCAGTCCGGGGACTAGAGGGACCCAGTACTTC,CASSPGTRGTQYF
TRBD2,-,TRBJ2-1,TRBV11-3,15,TGTGCCAGCAGCCGTAGCGGGGGGGCCGACAATGAGCAGTTCTTC,CASSRSGGADNEQFF
TRBD2,once,TRBJ2-1,TRBV5-4,15,TGTGCCAGCAGCTCGGGGGGGCTCTCCTACAATGAGCAGTTCTTC,CASSSGGLSYNEQFF
TRBD1,-,TRBJ2-7,TRBV18,14,TGTGCCAGCTCGATGGACAGGGGGCTGTACGAGCAGTACTTC,CASSMDRGLYEQYF
TRBD2,-,TRBJ2-7,TRBV5-6,19,TGTGCCAGCAGCAAAAGGACAGGACTAGCGGGGGGGCGAACCTACGAGCAGTACTTC,CASSKRTGLAGGRTYEQYF
-,few,TRBJ1-1,TRBV29-1,14,TGCAGCGTTGGGAGGGGGGGGTTGGACACTGAAGCTTTCTTT,CSVGRGGLDTEAFF
TRBD1,few,TRBJ1-1,TRBV29-1,15,TGCAGCGTTTCCGGGACAGGGGCTTCAAACACTGAAGCTTTCTTT,CSVSGTGASNTEAFF
-,-,TRBJ2-1,TRBV7-7,13,TGTGCCAGCAGCTTTACCCTTCGGAATGAGCAGTTCTTC,CASSFTLRNEQFF
-,-,TRBJ2-4,TRBV4-3,12,TGCGCCAGCAGCCATCACAGAAACATTCAGTACTTC,CASSHHRNIQYF
-,-,TRBJ1-2,TRBV29-1,12,TGCAGCGTTTCCAGGGTCCCGACTGGCTACACCTTC,CSVSRVPTGYTF